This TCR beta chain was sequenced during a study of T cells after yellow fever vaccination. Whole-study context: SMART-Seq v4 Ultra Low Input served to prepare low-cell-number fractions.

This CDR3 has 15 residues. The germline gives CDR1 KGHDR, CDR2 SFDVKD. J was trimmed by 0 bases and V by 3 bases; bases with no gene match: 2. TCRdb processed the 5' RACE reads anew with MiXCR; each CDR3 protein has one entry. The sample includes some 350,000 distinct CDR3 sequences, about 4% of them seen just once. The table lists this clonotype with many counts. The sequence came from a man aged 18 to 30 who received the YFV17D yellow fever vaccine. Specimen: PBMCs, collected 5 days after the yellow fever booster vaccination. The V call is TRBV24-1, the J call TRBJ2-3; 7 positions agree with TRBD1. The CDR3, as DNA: TGTGCCACCAGTGATCAAGGGGGCAGCACAGATACGCAGTATTTT. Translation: CATSDQGGSTDTQYF.